This T cell receptor (beta chain) was recovered during a study of identical twins (TCRdb year 2016). Study-level background: To test whether fetal clonotypes persist, this study deep-sequenced TCR alpha and beta repertoires from monozygotic twins, from unrelated adults of various ages, and from cord blood. To rule out contamination, replicate twin experiments were performed at different times with different library preparation protocols. Broad study findings and their caveats: Compared with coincidental sharing between unrelated individuals, out-of-frame TCR alpha sequences shared between twins had an excess of sequences with low generation probability. Recombination models systematically underestimated out-of-frame TCR alpha sharing in monozygotic twins but agreed with sharing between unrelated individuals. Because the same donors could not be followed over many years, the conclusions relied on cross-sectional statistical analysis. Invariant T cells such as MAIT and iNKT could partly confound zero-insertion analyses, though diverse VJ usage argued against this for most clonotypes. The excess sharing between twins in beta out-of-frame sequences was weaker because fewer shared sequences reduced the signal-to-noise ratio. Fewer insertions were carried by abundant cord blood beta clonotypes, a similar but weaker trend appeared in young adult naive repertoires, and no such trend appeared in memory repertoires.

About this clonotype itself: No antigen is known for it. There are no base qualities to consult, and no much larger clone falls within one base.

Every donor in the study was a healthy Caucasian. Three pairs of female monozygotic twins, all aged about 18 to 30 years, were included in the twin cohort. CD4+ and CD8+ T cell populations were isolated with positive isolation kits from Invitrogen. Receptors were amplified or captured by 5' RACE. The sequencer listed for this sample is Illumina HiSeq 2000. A universal primer binding site was introduced by template switching, and a unique molecular identifier was present in the final cDNA, enabling accurate counting of TCR cDNA molecules. Specific primers in the conserved constant-segment region were used to synthesize first-strand cDNA for TCR alpha and beta chains. To control for contamination, every cDNA library was double barcoded, receiving both a SMART-Mk sample barcode and Illumina barcodes. TruSeq adapter sequences along with Illumina sample barcodes were introduced in two successive PCR steps. TCR alpha and beta cDNA libraries were sequenced on the Illumina HiSeq platform with custom primers. The study's processing was this. MiGEC was used to process raw reads and extract unique molecular identifiers, and MiXCR was used to find CDR3 positions. Recombination models were inferred per individual with the repgenHMM and IGoR tools using an EM algorithm. The analysis of shared clonotypes was done with the tcR package in R, with sharing normalized by the product of cloneset sizes. To study raw recombination free of thymic and clonal selection effects, out-of-frame nonproductive sequences were analyzed. TCRdb's own reprocessing of the public reads used fastp at Q25 and MiXCR and kept productive beta chains. Merged by CDR3 protein, the rows form single entries marked with the most common genes and DNA. The V and J calls here are based on TCRdb, not the publication. The sample includes just under 550,000 distinct CDR3 sequences, with 12% to 15% observed a single time. In total, the top ten clones hold roughly 0.4% of the sample.

Here V drops 4 bases and J drops 3 bases, and the junction holds 9 bases not matched to any gene. The CDR3 spans 18 residues, from the cysteine through the phenylalanine. This entry keeps only the CDR3 DNA: 54 bases, framed from base 1. From the germline V gene, CDR1 is SGHVS and CDR2 is FQNEAQ. These data were also filed under a second study, of yellow fever vaccine responses in identical twins. Per that second paper: According to the authors, the vaccine-induced T cell response in identical twins seemed to be partly convergent and partly specific to each individual. Focusing on identical twins, the study followed the T cell clones that responded to the vaccine, and did so with precision.

Recombination joined TRBV7-8 with TRBJ2-1, and 13 bases in between align with TRBD2. The material sequenced was CD4+ T cells sorted from blood. The receptor was isolated from a woman under 30 in good health. Read as DNA, the sequence is TGTGCCAGCAGCTCGCAACTCGGACTAGCGGGAGACTACAATGAGCAGTTCTTC. Its product reads: CASSSQLGLAGDYNEQFF.